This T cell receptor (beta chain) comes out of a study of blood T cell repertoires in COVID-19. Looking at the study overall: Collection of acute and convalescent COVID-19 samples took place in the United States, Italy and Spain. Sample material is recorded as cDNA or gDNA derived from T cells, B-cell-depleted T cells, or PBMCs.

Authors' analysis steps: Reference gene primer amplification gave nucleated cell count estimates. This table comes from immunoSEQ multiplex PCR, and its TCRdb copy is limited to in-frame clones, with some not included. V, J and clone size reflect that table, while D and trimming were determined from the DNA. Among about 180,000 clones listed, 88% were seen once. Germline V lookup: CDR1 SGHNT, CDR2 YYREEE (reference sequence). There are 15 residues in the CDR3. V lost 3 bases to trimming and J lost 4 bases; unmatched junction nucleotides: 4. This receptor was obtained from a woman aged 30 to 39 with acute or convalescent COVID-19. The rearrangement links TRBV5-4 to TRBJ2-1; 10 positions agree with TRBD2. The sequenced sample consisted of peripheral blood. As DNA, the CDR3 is TGTGCCAGCAGCTCGGGACTAGCGCTTTACAATGAGCAGTTCTTC. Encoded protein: CASSSGLALYNEQFF.